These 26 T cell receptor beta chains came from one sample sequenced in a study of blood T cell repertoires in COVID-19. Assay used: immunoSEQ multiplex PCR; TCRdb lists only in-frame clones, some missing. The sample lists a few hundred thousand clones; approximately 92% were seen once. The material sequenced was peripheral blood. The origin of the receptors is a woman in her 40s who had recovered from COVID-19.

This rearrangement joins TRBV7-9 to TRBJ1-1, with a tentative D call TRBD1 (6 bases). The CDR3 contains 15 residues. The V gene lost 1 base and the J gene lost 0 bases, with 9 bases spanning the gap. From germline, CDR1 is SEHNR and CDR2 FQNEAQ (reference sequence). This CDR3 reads CASSLGTAMNTEAFF. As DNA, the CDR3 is TGTGCCAGCAGCTTAGGGACAGCCATGAACACTGAAGCTTTCTTT.

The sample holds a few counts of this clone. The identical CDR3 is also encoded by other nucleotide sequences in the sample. This chain's CDR3 is CSVEEGRGTQYF. CDR3 nucleotide sequence: TGCAGCGTTGAAGAAGGAAGGGGGACCCAGTACTTC. The chain combines TRBV29-1 with TRBJ2-5; TRBD1 might be the D (5 bases). The CDR3 has 12 amino acids. CDR1 is SQVTM and CDR2 is ANQGSEA in the germline V gene. The V and J ends lost 0 bases and 7 bases respectively, with 9 bases between them.

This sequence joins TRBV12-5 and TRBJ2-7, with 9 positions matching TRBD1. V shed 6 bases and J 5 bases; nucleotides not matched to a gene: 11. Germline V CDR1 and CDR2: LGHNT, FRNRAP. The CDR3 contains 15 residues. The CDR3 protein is CASGPPGTGYHEQYF. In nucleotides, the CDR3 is TGTGCTAGTGGACCCCCCGGGACAGGGTACCACGAGCAGTACTTC.

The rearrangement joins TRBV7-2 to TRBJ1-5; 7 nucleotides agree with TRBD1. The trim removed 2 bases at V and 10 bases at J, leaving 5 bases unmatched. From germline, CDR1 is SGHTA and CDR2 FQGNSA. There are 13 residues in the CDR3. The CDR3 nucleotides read TGTGCCAGCAGCTTACTCAGGGGGTCCCCCCAGCATTTT. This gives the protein CASSLLRGSPQHF.

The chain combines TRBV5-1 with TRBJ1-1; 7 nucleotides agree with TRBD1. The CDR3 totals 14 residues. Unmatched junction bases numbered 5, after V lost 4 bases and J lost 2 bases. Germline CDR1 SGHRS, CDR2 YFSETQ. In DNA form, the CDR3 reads TGCGCCAGCAGCACAGGACAGGACAACACTGAAGCTTTCTTT. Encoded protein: CASSTGQDNTEAFF.

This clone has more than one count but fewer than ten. The CDR3 reads CASSVQGNQPQHF. DNA for the CDR3: TGTGCCAGTAGTGTACAGGGGAATCAGCCCCAGCATTTT. This chain uses TRBV19 with TRBJ1-5, with 7 nucleotides matching TRBD1. Germline loops: CDR1 LNHDA, CDR2 SQIVND (reference sequence). The V segment lost 5 bases and the J segment 4 bases; nucleotides outside the gene matches: 2. The CDR3 spans 13 residues.

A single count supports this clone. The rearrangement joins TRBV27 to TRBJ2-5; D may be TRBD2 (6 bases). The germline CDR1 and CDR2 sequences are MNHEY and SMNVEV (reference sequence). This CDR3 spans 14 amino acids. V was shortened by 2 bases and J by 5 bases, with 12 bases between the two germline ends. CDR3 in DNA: TGTGCCAGCAGTTTAAGTCGGAGGGGCGAGACCCAGTACTTC. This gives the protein CASSLSRRGETQYF.

CDR3 coding DNA: TGTGCCAGCAGCCCCCCGGGTGGGGGAGTGGGGGGTGAGCAGTTCTTC. Protein: CASSPPGGGVGGEQFF. V and J are TRBV3-1 (or the pseudogene TRBV3-2) and TRBJ2-1; D is perhaps TRBD2 (6 bases). V lost 4 bases to trimming and J lost 9 bases, with 22 bases between them. Germline V gives CDR1 LGHDT, CDR2 YNNKEL (reference sequence). CDR3 length: 16 residues.

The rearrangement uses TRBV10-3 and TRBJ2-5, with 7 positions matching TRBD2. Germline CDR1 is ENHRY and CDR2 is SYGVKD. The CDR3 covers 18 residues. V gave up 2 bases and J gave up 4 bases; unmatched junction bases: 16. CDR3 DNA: TGTGCCATCAGTGAGACCCGTTTAGGAGGGAGGGCTAGAGAGACCCAGTACTTC. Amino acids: CAISETRLGGRARETQYF.

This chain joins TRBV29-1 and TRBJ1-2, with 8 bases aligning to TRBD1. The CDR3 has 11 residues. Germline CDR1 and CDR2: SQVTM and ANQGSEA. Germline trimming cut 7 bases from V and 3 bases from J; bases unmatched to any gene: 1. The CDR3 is CSAGQDYGYTF. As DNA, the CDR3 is TGCAGCGCGGGACAGGACTATGGCTACACCTTC.

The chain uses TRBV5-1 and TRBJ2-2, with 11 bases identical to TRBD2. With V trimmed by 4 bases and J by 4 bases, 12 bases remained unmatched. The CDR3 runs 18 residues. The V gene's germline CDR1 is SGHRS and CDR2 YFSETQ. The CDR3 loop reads CASSPIAGGPGVTGELFF. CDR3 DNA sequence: TGCGCCAGCAGCCCCATAGCGGGGGGGCCTGGTGTCACCGGGGAGCTGTTTTTT.

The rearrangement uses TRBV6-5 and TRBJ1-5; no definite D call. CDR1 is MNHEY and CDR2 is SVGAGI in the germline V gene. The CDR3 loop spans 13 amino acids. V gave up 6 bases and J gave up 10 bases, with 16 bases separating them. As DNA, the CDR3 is TGTGCCAGCAGAGCTTGCGGGGTATGCCCCCAGCATTTT. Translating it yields CASRACGVCPQHF.

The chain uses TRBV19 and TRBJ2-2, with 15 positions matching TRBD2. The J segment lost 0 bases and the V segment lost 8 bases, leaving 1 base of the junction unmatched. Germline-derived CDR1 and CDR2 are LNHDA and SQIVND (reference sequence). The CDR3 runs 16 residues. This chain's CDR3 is CASRTSGGANTGELFF. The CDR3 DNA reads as TGTGCCAGTCGGACTAGCGGGGGGGCGAACACCGGGGAGCTGTTTTTT.

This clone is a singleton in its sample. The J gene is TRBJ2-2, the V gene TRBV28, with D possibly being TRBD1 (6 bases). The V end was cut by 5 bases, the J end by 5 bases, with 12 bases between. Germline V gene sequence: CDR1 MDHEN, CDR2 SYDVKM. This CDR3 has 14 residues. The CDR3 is CASSPPGVTGELFF. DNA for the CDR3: TGTGCCAGCAGTCCCCCAGGGGTTACCGGGGAGCTGTTTTTT.

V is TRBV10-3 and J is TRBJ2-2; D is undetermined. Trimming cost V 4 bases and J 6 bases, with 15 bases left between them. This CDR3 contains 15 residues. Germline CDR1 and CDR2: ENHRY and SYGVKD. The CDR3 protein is CAISGRGSLAGELFF. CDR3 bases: TGTGCCATCAGTGGCAGAGGTAGCTTGGCCGGGGAGCTGTTTTTT.

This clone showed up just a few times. The CDR3 spells CSAAGYYGYTF. CDR3 bases: TGCAGTGCGGCAGGGTACTATGGCTACACCTTC. The chain has TRBV20-1 and TRBJ1-2; D might be TRBD1 (5 bases). Germline CDR1 is DFQATT and CDR2 is SNEGSKA (reference sequence). Trimming pared 6 bases from V and 3 bases from J, leaving 8 bases between. CDR3 length: 11 amino acids.

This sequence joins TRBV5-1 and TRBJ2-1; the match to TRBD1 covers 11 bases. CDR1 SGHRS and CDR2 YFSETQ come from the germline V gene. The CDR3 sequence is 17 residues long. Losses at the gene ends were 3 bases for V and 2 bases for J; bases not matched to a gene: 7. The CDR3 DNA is TGCGCCAGCAGCTCGCAACCGGGACAGGGGGCCTACAATGAGCAGTTCTTC. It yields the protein CASSSQPGQGAYNEQFF. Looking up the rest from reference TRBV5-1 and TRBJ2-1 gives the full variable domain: KAGVTQTPRYLIKTRGQQVTLSCSPISGHRSVSWYQQTPGQGLQFLFEYFSETQRNKGNFPGRFSGRQFSNSRSEMNVSTLELGDSALYLCASSSQPGQGAYNEQFFGPGTRLTVL.

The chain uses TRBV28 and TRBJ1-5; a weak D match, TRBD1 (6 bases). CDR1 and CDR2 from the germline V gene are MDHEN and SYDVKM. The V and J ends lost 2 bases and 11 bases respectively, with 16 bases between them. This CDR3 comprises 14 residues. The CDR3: CASSLDTGRGAQHF. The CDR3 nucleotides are TGTGCCAGCAGTTTAGACACCGGGAGGGGGGCCCAGCATTTT. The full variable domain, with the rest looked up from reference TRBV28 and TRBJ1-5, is DVKVTQSSRYLVKRTGEKVFLECVQDMDHENMFWYRQDPGLGLRLIYFSYDVKMKEKGDIPEGYSVSREKKERFSLILESASTNQTSMYLCASSLDTGRGAQHFGDGTRLSIL.

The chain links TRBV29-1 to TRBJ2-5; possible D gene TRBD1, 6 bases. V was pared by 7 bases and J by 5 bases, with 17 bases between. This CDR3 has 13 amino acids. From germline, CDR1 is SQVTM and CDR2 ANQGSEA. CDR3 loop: CSATDSGLETQYF. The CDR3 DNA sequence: TGCAGCGCCACGGACAGCGGTTTGGAGACCCAGTACTTC.

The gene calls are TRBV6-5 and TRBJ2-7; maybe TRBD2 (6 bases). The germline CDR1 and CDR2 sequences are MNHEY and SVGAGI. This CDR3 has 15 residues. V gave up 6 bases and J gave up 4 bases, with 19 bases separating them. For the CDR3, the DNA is TGTGCCAGCAGACGCGGGACCCTTGGGGGTTACGAGCAGTACTTC. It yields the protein CASRRGTLGGYEQYF.

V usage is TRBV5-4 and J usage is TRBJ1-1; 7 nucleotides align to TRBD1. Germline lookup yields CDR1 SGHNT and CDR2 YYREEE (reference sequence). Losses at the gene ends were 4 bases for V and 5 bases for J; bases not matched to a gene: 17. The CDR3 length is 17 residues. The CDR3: CASSPRQGRTDLTEAFF. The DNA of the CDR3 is TGTGCCAGCAGCCCGCGACAGGGAAGGACGGATTTGACTGAAGCTTTCTTT.

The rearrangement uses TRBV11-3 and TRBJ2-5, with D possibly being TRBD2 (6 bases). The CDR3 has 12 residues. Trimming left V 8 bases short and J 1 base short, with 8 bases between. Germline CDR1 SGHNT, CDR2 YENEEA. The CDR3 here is CASGTSQETQYF. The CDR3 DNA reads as TGTGCCAGCGGGACTTCCCAAGAGACCCAGTACTTC.

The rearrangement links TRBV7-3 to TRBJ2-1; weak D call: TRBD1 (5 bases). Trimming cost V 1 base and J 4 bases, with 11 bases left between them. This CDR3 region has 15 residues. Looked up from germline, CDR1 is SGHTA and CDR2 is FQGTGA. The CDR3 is CASSLIRGPYNEQFF. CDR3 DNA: TGTGCCAGCAGCTTAATAAGGGGTCCTTACAATGAGCAGTTCTTC.

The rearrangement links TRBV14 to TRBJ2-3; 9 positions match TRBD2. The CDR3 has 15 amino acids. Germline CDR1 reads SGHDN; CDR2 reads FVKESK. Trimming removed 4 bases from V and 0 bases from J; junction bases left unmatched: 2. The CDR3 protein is CASSPTSGSTDTQYF. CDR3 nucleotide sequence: TGTGCCAGCAGCCCTACTAGCGGGAGCACAGATACGCAGTATTTT.

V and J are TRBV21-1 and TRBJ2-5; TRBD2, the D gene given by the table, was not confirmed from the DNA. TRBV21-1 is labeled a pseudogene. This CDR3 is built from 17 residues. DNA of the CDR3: TGTGCCAGCAGCAAAGAGGCGGGAGGCGGGGAGATGAAGACCCAGTACTTC. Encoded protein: CASSKEAGGGEMKTQYF.

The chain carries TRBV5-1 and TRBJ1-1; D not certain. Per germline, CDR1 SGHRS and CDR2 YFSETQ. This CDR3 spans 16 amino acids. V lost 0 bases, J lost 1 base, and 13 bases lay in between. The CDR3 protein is CASSLAPGQANTEAFF. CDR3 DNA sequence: TGCGCCAGCAGCTTGGCCCCCGGTCAGGCGAACACTGAAGCTTTCTTT.